This T cell receptor beta chain was sequenced for a study of cytomegalovirus exposure and HLA in healthy donors. General study findings and limits: In a later analysis, donors in an Asian-associated ancestry cluster reportedly had fewer N-insertions in productive TCRs than the cohort mean.

Despite likely unrecorded immune exposures, the donors were nominally healthy at the time of sampling. In the PCR, 60 Vbeta and 13 Jbeta primers were used. In the authors' methods: A later analysis counted tens of millions of unique TCR beta chains, 10 million to 12 million shared. Sequencing used immunoSEQ multiplex PCR; TCRdb keeps in-frame clones, though not all of them. V, J and clone size are those of that table, while D and trimming were read from the DNA. Of more than 90,000 clones in the sample, 65% to 80% were seen once. The CDR3 consists of 18 residues. Germline-derived CDR1 and CDR2 are SGHAT and FQNNGV. V was clipped by 2 bases and J by 0 bases, with 18 bases between them. As concerns this clone: Its antigen remains unknown.

The chain recombines TRBV11-2 with TRBJ2-3; no definite D call. This sequence was found in a middle-aged man in good health and CMV-seropositive. Sequenced sample: PBMCs. The CDR3 DNA reads TGTGCCAGCAGCTTAAGAGCCCTGAGATCAACTAGCACAGATACGCAGTATTTT. Residues: CASSLRALRSTSTDTQYF. The full variable domain, with the rest looked up from reference TRBV11-2 and TRBJ2-3, is EAGVAQSPRYKIIEKRQSVAFWCNPISGHATLYWYQQILGQGPKLLIQFQNNGVVDDSQLPKDRFSAERLKGVDSTLKIQPAKLEDSAVYLCASSLRALRSTSTDTQYFGPGTRLTVL.